This TCR beta chain derives from a study of cytomegalovirus exposure and HLA in healthy donors (dated by TCRdb to 2017 to 2019). Looking at the study overall: An earlier analysis of approximately 640 of the donors reported 250 to 300 Gb of sequence data and 120 million or so unique TCR beta sequences from about 179 million T cells. Genome-wide SNP genotypes for about three fifths of the 666 donors were used in a later genetic analysis, which treated that subset as a discovery cohort. Among a few hundred genotyped donors of the cohort, an average of roughly 240,000 unique TCR beta nucleotide sequences were sequenced per donor, 15% to 20% of them non-productive. In a later analysis, previously published TCR beta repertoires from 666 donors were re-analyzed and high-resolution HLA genotyping was added so that TCR occurrence patterns could be studied. To predict cytomegalovirus infection status, the study brought together high-throughput TCR immunosequencing, statistical association of individual TCRs with disease status, and machine learning. Rather than using new phenotypic data, the later analysis identified candidate immune exposures from TCR beta sequences and from how often those sequences occurred across donors. Both class I and class II loci were covered by HLA typing, at four-digit resolution. The genetic ancestry cluster associated with self-reported Caucasian donors included over 65% of the 300 to 450 genotyped donors. Roughly 320 gigabases of sequencing data and around 85 million unique TCR sequences made up an early release that covered nearly 650 HLA-typed donors. A separate validation cohort of 100 to 150 different subjects was used in addition to the roughly 700-subject first cohort. Every discovery cohort repertoire had been produced on one sequencing platform. The number of typed donors differed by locus: about 629-640 for A, B, C, DRB1 and DQB1; 522 for DQA1; around 610 for DPA1; and around 470 for DPB1. In an earlier analysis of 550 to 700 of the donors, high-throughput TCR beta sequencing was used to judge whether each TCR beta V gene segment behaved as functional or pseudogenic. About five DR-DQ haplotypes were treated as single units for association and clustering because of strong linkage in the cohort. Using immunosequencing, the study profiled T cell repertoires from 640 or so subjects and related those repertoires to cytomegalovirus serostatus. The aim of the study was to test whether cataloging public T cell receptors could identify signatures of past pathogen exposure. Donor age, sex, ethnicity and CMV serostatus were compiled alongside the repertoire data.

Libraries were constructed by the immunoSEQ multiplex PCR assay. For the multiplex PCR, a mixture combining 60 forward primers for TCR Vbeta segments and 13 reverse primers for TCR Jbeta segments was used. A multiplex PCR assay on genomic DNA amplified the CDR3 region of rearranged TCR beta genes. Amplified TCR beta libraries were sequenced as 87-base-pair reads on the Illumina HiSeq System. From the authors' description of their analysis: A later analysis counted some 80 million unique TCR beta chains across the approximately 700 repertoires, and approximately 11 million of these chains were shared by at least two donors. Raw reads were error-corrected and collapsed into unique sequences with a nearest-neighbor algorithm that merged closely related sequences to remove PCR and sequencing errors. Alignment of CDR3 sequences to IMGT reference sequences was used to assign V, D and J gene segments. For a sequence to be retained, at least a six-nucleotide match to both a V gene segment and a J gene segment was required. A rearrangement counted as productive if the CDR3 had no stop codons and remained in frame with V and J, and every other rearrangement counted as non-productive. Following IMGT convention, CDR3 was defined as the stretch from the second conserved V-encoded cysteine up to the conserved J-encoded phenylalanine. The earlier analysis of 550 to 650 of the donors excluded any sequence lacking an unambiguous match to a single V gene segment. An earlier analysis of 450 to 650 of the donors called V segments functional above 56.7% productive rearrangements and segregating when the between-donor standard deviation exceeded 5%. A statistical classification framework was built to diagnose cytomegalovirus status from the catalog of TCR beta chain sequences. In a later analysis, V and J genes were assigned by comparing TCR nucleotide sequences against IMGT/GENE-DB human TR gene sequences. The TCRdist pipeline was used in a later analysis to assign CDR3 sequences and most-parsimonious VDJ recombination scenarios. In a later analysis, every TCR beta chain was defined by the combination of its CDR3 amino acid sequence and its V-gene family, and reads without a unique V-gene family were dropped. To address suspected cross-contamination and a sequencing artifact, a later analysis removed a few hundred highly shared, low-generation-probability nucleotide sequences. A later analysis calculated a clonal expansion index for each public chain from normalized within-repertoire ranks of inferred template counts. In a later analysis, generation probabilities were computed with a VDJ recombination model fitted to out-of-frame rearrangements, and the resulting probabilities were checked against IGoR. A later analysis scored TCR-TCR, TCR-HLA and TCR-CMV co-occurrence with hypergeometric tests, applying a repertoire-size bias correction to TCR pairs. To estimate false discovery rates, a later analysis permuted the HLA or CMV assignments 20 times. In a later analysis, co-occurring TCRs were grouped with DBSCAN, and TCRdist sequence similarity was added when clustering was performed within HLA-allele-positive subsets. For co-occurrence clustering, repertoires with fewer than 30,000 or more than 120,000 public chains were excluded, along with a handful of repertoires with anomalous nucleotide sharing. TCRdb retrieved this table from immuneACCESS and kept in-frame rearrangements only. Not all clones are present; in checked studies, unresolved V genes account for under half, and no reason is known for the remainder. That table gives V, J and clone size, and the DNA gave D and trimming. Across this sample there are about 120,000 clones, with over 70% seen only once. Jointly, the top ten make up more than 8% of the sample.

What the study reported, not specific to this receptor: In a later analysis, most CMV-associated TCR beta chains were found to appear HLA-restricted, with HLA associations seemingly driven largely by CMV exposure. The earlier analysis of 587 of the donors excluded some 16 rarely observed V segments, including chromosome 9 orphons, because counts were too low. An association between a missense DCLRE1C variant and V-gene and J-gene trimming of TCR beta chains was found in a later genetic analysis and replicated in an independent cohort. According to a later genetic analysis, donors in an Asian-associated ancestry cluster had fewer N-insertions in productive TCRs than the approximately 610-donor mean. In an earlier analysis of about 600 of the donors, most TCR beta V segments appeared in productive rearrangements about 90% or about 30% of the time, broadly matching IMGT annotations. CMV serostatus was the only immune exposure information available for the cohort. This cohort had only TCR beta chains sequenced, and the lack of alpha or paired-chain data limited which features could be detected. While some public TCRs were present in many individuals, most TCR sequences turned up only very rarely across donors. A later analysis found that TCR association rates varied across HLA loci, with DRB1 alleles showing the most associated TCRs and HLA-C alleles the fewest. Compared with equally common non-associated chains, HLA-associated TCR beta chains in a later analysis were more clonally expanded and had lower generation probabilities. In both the original and validation cohorts, the classifier was reported to diagnose cytomegalovirus status with high specificity and sensitivity. Roughly uniform sequencing depth across donors was assumed in presence/absence analyses, although this assumption may not hold. The study listed over 150 TCR beta chains as associated with cytomegalovirus. A cluster of highly shared sequence variants was judged likely to represent a technical artifact of the sequencing pipeline. It was suggested by the authors that the approach could potentially be generalized to other disease states and immunological phenotypes. Linkage disequilibrium might explain the correlated functional status among segregating V segments, but an unknown experimental factor could not be ruled out. Specific HLA alleles were associated with 18,000 or so TCR beta sequences at a false discovery rate of 0.05 in a later analysis. When HLA alleles, especially DR and DQ, strongly co-occurred, attributing TCR associations to individual alleles was difficult. Because HLA typing was missing for some donors at each locus, association tests included only the typed subset. Because the 87-base-pair reads could not distinguish some IMGT-functional V segments, including TRBV6-2 and TRBV6-3, those segments were excluded. According to a later analysis, parvovirus B19, influenza, CMV and Epstein-Barr virus appeared linked to several top co-occurrence clusters. A further reported finding was that TCR beta sequences accurately predicted the HLA-A and HLA-B alleles for most subjects in the first cohort. Three of the identified cytomegalovirus-associated TCR beta chains were confirmed in vitro to be specific for cytomegalovirus antigens.

Note on this clone: What antigen it recognizes has not been identified. Base qualities are missing; no much larger clone stands one base away.

The cohort comprised around 700 healthy bone marrow donors. All cohort members were sampled while nominally healthy, although unrecorded immune exposures were likely present. The donor tested CMV seropositive and was one of the 289 seropositive cohort members. Each donor provided a peripheral blood sample, and peripheral blood mononuclear cells were used for TCR beta sequencing. Genomic DNA was extracted from the blood cell samples with the Qiagen DNeasy Blood Extraction Kit. For CDR1 and CDR2, the germline V gene lists SGHTA and FQGTGA. From cysteine to phenylalanine, the CDR3 is 16 amino acids long. Only CDR3 DNA is held: 48 bases, read in frame from base 1. V is pruned by 2 bases and J by 8 bases, leaving 12 bases of the junction without a gene match.

Sequencing was done on a sample of PBMCs. Here the chain combines TRBV7-3 and TRBJ2-1; a stretch of 7 junction bases matches TRBD2. This clonotype was obtained from a female donor in good health and CMV-seropositive. CDR3 sequence: CASSLGLGGGGDEQFF. The sequence in DNA is TGTGCCAGCAGCTTAGGGTTGGGTGGCGGGGGAGATGAGCAGTTCTTC.